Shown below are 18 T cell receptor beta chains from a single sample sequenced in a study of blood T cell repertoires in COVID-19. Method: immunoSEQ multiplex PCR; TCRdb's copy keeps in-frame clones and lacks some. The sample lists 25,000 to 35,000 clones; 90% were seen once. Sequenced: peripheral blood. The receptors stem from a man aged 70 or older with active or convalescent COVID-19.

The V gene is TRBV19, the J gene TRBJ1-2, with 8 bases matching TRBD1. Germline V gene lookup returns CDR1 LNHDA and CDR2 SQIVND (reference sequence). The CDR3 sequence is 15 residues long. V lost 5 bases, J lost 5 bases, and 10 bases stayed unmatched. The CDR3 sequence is CASSSRPGQEYGYTF. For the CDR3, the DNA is TGTGCCAGTAGTTCTCGACCGGGACAGGAATATGGCTACACCTTC. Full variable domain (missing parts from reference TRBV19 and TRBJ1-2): DGGITQSPKYLFRKEGQNVTLSCEQNLNHDAMYWYRQDPGQGLRLIYYSQIVNDFQKGDIAEGYSVSREKKESFPLTVTSAQKNPTAFYLCASSSRPGQEYGYTFGSGTRLTVV.

The CDR3 spells CASSPGLGKNIQYF. In nucleotides, the CDR3 is TGCGCCAGCAGCCCGGGACTAGGAAAAAACATTCAGTACTTC. The rearrangement links TRBV5-1 to TRBJ2-4; 8 positions match TRBD2. The germline gives CDR1 SGHRS, CDR2 YFSETQ. Trimming removed 4 bases from V and 4 bases from J; junction bases left unmatched: 4. The CDR3 totals 14 residues.

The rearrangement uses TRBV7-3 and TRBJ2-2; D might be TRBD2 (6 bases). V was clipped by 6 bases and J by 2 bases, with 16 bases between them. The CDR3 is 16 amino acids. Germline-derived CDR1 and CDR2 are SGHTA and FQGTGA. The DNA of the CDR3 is TGTGCCAGCAGGGCCAGAGGAGGGGTCAACACCGGGGAGCTGTTTTTT. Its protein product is CASRARGGVNTGELFF.

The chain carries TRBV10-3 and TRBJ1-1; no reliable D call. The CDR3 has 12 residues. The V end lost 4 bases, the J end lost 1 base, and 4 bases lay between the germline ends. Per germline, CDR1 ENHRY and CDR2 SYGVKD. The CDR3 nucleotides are TGTGCCATCAGTGCCAGGAACACTGAAGCTTTCTTT. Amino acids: CAISARNTEAFF.

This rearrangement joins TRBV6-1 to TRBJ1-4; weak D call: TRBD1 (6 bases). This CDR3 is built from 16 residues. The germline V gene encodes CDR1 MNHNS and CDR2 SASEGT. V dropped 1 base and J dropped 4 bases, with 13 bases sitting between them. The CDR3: CASSEGKGVDNEKLFF. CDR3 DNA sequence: TGTGCCAGCAGTGAAGGAAAGGGGGTGGATAATGAAAAACTGTTTTTT.

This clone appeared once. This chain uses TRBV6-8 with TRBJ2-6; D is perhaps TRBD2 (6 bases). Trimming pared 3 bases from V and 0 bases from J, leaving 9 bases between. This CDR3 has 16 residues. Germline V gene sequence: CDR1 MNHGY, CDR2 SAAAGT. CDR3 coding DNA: TGTGCCAGCAGTTATAGGGACTGCTCTGGGGCCAACGTCCTGACTTTC. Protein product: CASSYRDCSGANVLTF.

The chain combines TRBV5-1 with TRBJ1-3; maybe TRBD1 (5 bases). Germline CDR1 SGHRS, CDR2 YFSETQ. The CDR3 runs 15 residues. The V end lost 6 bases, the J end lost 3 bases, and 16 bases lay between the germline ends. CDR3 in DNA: TGCGCCAGCACCCCCACCCTTCAGGGTGGAAACACCATATATTTT. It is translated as CASTPTLQGGNTIYF.

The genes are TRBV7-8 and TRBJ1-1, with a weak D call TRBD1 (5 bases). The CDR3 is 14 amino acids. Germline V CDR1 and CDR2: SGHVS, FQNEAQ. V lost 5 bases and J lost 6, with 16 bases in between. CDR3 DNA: TGTGCCAGCAGCCTAAGCAGGGTTTTTTCTGAAGCTTTCTTT. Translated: CASSLSRVFSEAFF. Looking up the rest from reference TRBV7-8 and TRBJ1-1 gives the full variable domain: GAGVSQSPRYKVAKRGQDVALRCDPISGHVSLFWYQQALGQGPEFLTYFQNEAQLDKSGLPSDRFFAERPEGSVSTLKIQRTQQEDSAVYLCASSLSRVFSEAFFGQGTRLTVV.

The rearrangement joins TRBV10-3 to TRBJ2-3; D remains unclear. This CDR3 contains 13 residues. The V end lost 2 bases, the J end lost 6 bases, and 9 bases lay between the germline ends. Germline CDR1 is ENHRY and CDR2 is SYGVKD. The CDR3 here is CAISEIGDDTQYF. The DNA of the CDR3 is TGTGCCATCAGTGAGATAGGAGACGATACGCAGTATTTT.

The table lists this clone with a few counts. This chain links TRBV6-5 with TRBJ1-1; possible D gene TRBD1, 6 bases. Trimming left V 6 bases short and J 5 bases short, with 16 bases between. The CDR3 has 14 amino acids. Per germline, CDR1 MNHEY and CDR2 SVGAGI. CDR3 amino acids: CASRESNRATEAFF. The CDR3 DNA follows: TGTGCCAGCAGAGAGAGTAACAGGGCTACTGAAGCTTTCTTT.

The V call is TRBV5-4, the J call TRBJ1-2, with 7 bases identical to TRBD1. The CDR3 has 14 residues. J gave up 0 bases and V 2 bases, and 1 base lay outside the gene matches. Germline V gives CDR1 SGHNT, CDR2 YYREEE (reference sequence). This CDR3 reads CASSLGQANYGYTF. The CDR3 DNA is TGTGCCAGCAGCTTAGGACAGGCTAACTATGGCTACACCTTC.

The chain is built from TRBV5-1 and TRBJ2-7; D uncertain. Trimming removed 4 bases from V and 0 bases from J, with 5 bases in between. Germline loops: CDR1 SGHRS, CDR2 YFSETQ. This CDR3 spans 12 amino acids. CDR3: CASSPSSYEQYF. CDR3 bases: TGCGCCAGCAGCCCTAGCTCCTACGAGCAGTACTTC.

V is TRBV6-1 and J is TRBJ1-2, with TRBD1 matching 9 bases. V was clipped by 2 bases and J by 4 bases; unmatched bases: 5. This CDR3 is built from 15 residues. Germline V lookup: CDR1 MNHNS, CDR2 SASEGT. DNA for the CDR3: TGTGCCAGCAGTGAAACCGGGACAGGGACCTATGGCTACACCTTC. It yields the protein CASSETGTGTYGYTF.

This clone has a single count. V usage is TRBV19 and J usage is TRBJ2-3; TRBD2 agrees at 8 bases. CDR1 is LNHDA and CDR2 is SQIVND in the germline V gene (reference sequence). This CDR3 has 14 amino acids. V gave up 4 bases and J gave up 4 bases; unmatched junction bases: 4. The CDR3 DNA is TGTGCCAGTAGTACAAGCGGGAGCTCAGATACGCAGTATTTT. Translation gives CASSTSGSSDTQYF.

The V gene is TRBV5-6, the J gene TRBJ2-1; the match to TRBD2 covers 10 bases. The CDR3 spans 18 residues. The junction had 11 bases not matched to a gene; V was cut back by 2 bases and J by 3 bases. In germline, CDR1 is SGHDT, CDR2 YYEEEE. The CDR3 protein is CASSFEVASGGGYNEQFF. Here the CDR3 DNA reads TGTGCCAGCAGCTTTGAAGTAGCTAGCGGGGGTGGCTACAATGAGCAGTTCTTC.

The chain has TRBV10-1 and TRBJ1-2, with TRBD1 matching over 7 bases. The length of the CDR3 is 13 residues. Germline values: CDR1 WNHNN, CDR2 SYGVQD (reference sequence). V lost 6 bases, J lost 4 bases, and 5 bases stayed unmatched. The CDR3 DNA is TGCGCCAGCAGAGGACAGGCCCTCTATGGCTACACCTTC. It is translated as CASRGQALYGYTF.

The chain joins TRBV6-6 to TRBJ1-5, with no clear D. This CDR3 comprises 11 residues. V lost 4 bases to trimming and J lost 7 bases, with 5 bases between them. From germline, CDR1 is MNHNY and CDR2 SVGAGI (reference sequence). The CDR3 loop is CASSSEQPQHF. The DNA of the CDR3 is TGTGCCAGCAGTTCAGAACAGCCCCAGCATTTT.

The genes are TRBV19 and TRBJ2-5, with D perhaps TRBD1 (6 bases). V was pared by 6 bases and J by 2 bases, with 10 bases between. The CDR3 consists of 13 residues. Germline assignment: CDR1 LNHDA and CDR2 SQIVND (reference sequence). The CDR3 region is CASSLQGQETQYF. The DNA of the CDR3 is TGTGCCAGTAGCCTACAGGGACAAGAGACCCAGTACTTC.